This entry lists 18 T cell receptor beta chains sequenced from one sample in a study of Graves' ophthalmopathy and Graves' hyperthyroidism. RNA served as the template for amplifying TCR beta CDR3 regions. The library came from an HTBI-primed first-round RT-PCR and a second-round multiplex PCR. TCRdb analysed the multiplex PCR reads with MiXCR anew, one entry per CDR3 protein. The table records over a million distinct CDR3 sequences, less than 45% of them present only once. The source material was peripheral blood or thyroid tissue (not recorded which). All receptors come from an adult man with Graves' hyperthyroidism.

The rearrangement joins TRBV20-1 to TRBJ2-7, with TRBD1 identical over 8 bases. Germline V lookup: CDR1 DFQATT, CDR2 SNEGSKA (reference sequence). The CDR3 covers 17 residues. Trimming removed 5 bases from V and 2 bases from J; junction bases left unmatched: 17. The CDR3 sequence: CSAQDRGGQGIPYEQYF. The CDR3 bases are TGCAGTGCTCAAGACAGGGGTGGCCAGGGAATACCCTACGAGCAGTACTTC.

V is TRBV4-3 and J is TRBJ2-7; 8 nucleotides agree with TRBD2. CDR1 and CDR2 (germline): LGHNA, YSLEER. With V trimmed by 0 bases and J by 4 bases, 8 bases remained unmatched. This CDR3 has 16 residues. CDR3 amino acids: CASSQDSASGSYEQYF. In DNA, the CDR3 is TGCGCCAGCAGCCAAGATTCGGCCAGCGGGAGTTACGAGCAGTACTTC.

This clonotype has just one count. The chain recombines TRBV7-9 with TRBJ1-1, with 9 nucleotides matching TRBD1. The V and J ends lost 6 bases and 4 bases, in that order; junction bases with no gene match: 15. CDR1 SEHNR and CDR2 FQNEAQ come from the germline V gene (reference sequence). The length of the CDR3 is 17 residues. In DNA, the CDR3 is TGTGCCAGCAGTTTTAACCGGGACAGGGCTCCGGGCACTGAAGCTTTCTTT. It translates to CASSFNRDRAPGTEAFF.

This clonotype was observed at least ten times. The chain carries TRBV10-3 and TRBJ2-5, with no clear D. Looked up from germline, CDR1 is ENHRY and CDR2 is SYGVKD. The CDR3 covers 13 residues. V shed 4 bases and J shed 3 bases, with 9 bases lying between them. CDR3 sequence (DNA): TGTGCCATCAGTGCCTGGCAGAAAGAGACCCAGTACTTC. Its protein is CAISAWQKETQYF.

This clonotype was counted at least ten times. The rearrangement joins TRBV5-6 to TRBJ1-5; D uncertain. Germline V gene lookup returns CDR1 SGHDT and CDR2 YYEEEE. CDR3 size: 15 residues. V lost 2 bases and J 0 bases, leaving 9 bases between the germline ends. The CDR3 here is CASSLAGYSNQPQHF. In DNA, the CDR3 is TGTGCCAGCAGCTTAGCGGGATATAGCAATCAGCCCCAGCATTTT.

The chain couples TRBV10-3 to TRBJ1-4; possible D gene TRBD1, 6 bases. Germline values: CDR1 ENHRY, CDR2 SYGVKD. This CDR3 has 13 amino acids. The ends were cut back, 7 bases at V and 7 bases at J, with 13 bases in the middle. CDR3 residues: CAITEGGREKLFF. In DNA form, the CDR3 reads TGTGCCATCACTGAAGGGGGACGTGAAAAACTGTTTTTT.

This clonotype showed up many times. The genes are TRBV9 and TRBJ2-6; 9 nucleotides align to TRBD1. CDR3 length equals 17 residues. The germline gives CDR1 SGDLS, CDR2 YYNGEE. Trimming at V came to 3 bases and at J to 2 bases, leaving 6 bases not matched to a gene. CDR3 loop: CASSEWTGEAGANVLTF. CDR3 coding DNA: TGTGCCAGCAGCGAATGGACAGGGGAGGCTGGGGCCAACGTCCTGACTTTC.

There are a few counts of this clonotype. The chain's CDR3 is CASSLGSPVFGEQYF. The CDR3 bases are TGTGCCAGCAGTTTAGGATCGCCAGTTTTCGGTGAGCAGTACTTC. The gene calls are TRBV28 and TRBJ2-7; D is unresolved. The CDR3 runs to 15 residues. Germline loops: CDR1 MDHEN, CDR2 SYDVKM. Trimming removed 2 bases from V and 7 bases from J, with 18 bases in between.

This clonotype appeared a few times. The chain employs TRBV7-6 and TRBJ2-7, with D tentatively TRBD2 (5 bases). CDR3 length: 14 residues. V shed 5 bases and J shed 5 bases, with 16 bases lying between them. The V gene's germline CDR1 is SGHVS and CDR2 FNYEAQ. The CDR3: CASSPGWGADEQYF. Written as DNA, the CDR3 is TGTGCCAGCAGCCCAGGCTGGGGAGCGGACGAGCAGTACTTC.

Remarks on this clonotype: Mismatch with germline at one junction end may stem from a read error. The gene calls are TRBV7-9 and TRBJ2-7; D is unclear. The CDR3 sequence is 15 residues long. Germline V lookup: CDR1 SEHNR, CDR2 FQNEAQ (reference sequence). CDR3 DNA sequence: TGCGCCAGCAGCCATACGAAAGGGTCGAAGGGCGAGCAGTACTTC. Encoded protein: CASSHTKGSKGEQYF.

This clonotype was counted many times. J is TRBJ1-3 and V is TRBV12-3 or TRBV12-4; unclear D gene. Trimming shortened V by 3 bases and J by 4 bases, and 10 bases separated the two germline ends. The CDR3 is 14 amino acids. The CDR3 DNA reads as TGTGCCAGCAGTTTCTACCAAGCGGGAAACACCATATATTTT. Amino acid sequence: CASSFYQAGNTIYF.

This clonotype was picked up many times. A read error is possible here, since a much larger clone lies one base away. The chain links TRBV2 to TRBJ2-7; 11 bases are a match to TRBD2. Germline V gene lookup returns CDR1 SNHLY and CDR2 FYNNEI. Trimming at V came to 6 bases and at J to 0 bases, leaving 4 bases not matched to a gene. The CDR3 runs 15 residues. The CDR3 region is CASSETSGISYEQYF. The CDR3 nucleotides read TGTGCCAGCAGCGAGACTAGCGGGATCTCCTACGAGCAGTACTTC.

The V gene is TRBV12-3 or TRBV12-4, the J gene TRBJ2-7, with D possibly matching TRBD1 (6 bases). The V and J ends lost 5 bases and 12 bases respectively, with 20 bases between them. This CDR3 spans 13 amino acids. The CDR3 nucleotides read TGTGCCAGCAGTACCCGGGACACCGATGATCCGTACTTC. Translated, it gives CASSTRDTDDPYF.

The sample holds many counts of this clonotype. The rearrangement joins TRBV7-2 to TRBJ1-6; 8 nucleotides match TRBD1. Germline CDR1 reads SGHTA; CDR2 reads FQGNSA. J was trimmed by 9 bases and V by 0 bases; bases with no gene match: 13. The CDR3 is 18 amino acids. The CDR3: CASSLASGQVRLFSPLHF. The DNA of the CDR3 is TGTGCCAGCAGCTTAGCGTCGGGACAGGTTCGGCTATTTTCACCCCTCCACTTT.

This clonotype was detected only a few times. The chain combines TRBV19 with TRBJ2-5, with D perhaps matching TRBD1 (6 bases). Trimming stripped 5 bases from V and 13 bases from J, with 17 bases between. This CDR3 has 12 residues. Looked up from germline, CDR1 is LNHDA and CDR2 is SQIVND (reference sequence). The CDR3 protein is CASSPQRQVLYF. The DNA of the CDR3 is TGTGCCAGTAGTCCCCAGAGACAGGTTCTGTACTTC.

This clonotype has more than one count but fewer than ten. The chain has TRBV12-3 or TRBV12-4 and TRBJ2-7; D could derive from TRBD1 or TRBD2 (5 bases each). V lost 6 bases and J lost 0, with 15 bases in between. The CDR3 spans 15 residues. The CDR3 reads CASRRQKSGSYEQYF. The CDR3 DNA reads as TGTGCCAGCAGGCGACAGAAGAGCGGCTCCTACGAGCAGTACTTC.

This clonotype was counted only a few times. The rearrangement joins TRBV7-2 to TRBJ2-5; TRBD1 is a possible D gene (6 bases). Per germline, CDR1 SGHTA and CDR2 FQGNSA. CDR3 size: 14 residues. V gave up 5 bases and J gave up 5 bases, with 15 bases separating them. CDR3 protein: CASSPYGGGETQYF. DNA for the CDR3: TGTGCCAGCAGCCCCTATGGGGGCGGGGAGACCCAGTACTTC.

A note on this clonotype: A much larger clone lies a single base off, so this may be a read error. This chain uses TRBV6-5 with TRBJ2-5; a weak D match, TRBD1 (5 bases). V lost 8 bases to trimming and J lost 5 bases, with 15 bases between them. CDR3 length: 13 amino acids. In germline, CDR1 is MNHEY, CDR2 SVGAGI. CDR3 nucleotides: TGTGCCAGCGCCAGGGCGAGTGAGGAGACCCAGTACTTC. Its protein is CASARASEETQYF.